A single sample gave rise to the 10 T cell receptor beta chains below, sequenced in a study of T cell repertoires in cytomegalovirus infection. Using its own MiXCR run on the reads, TCRdb lists one record per CDR3 protein. The table records 210,000 or so distinct CDR3 sequences, 5% to 8.5% of them present only once. Sample: PBMCs. These receptors came from a human donor in good health (CMV status not recorded). Some clones in this sample may be carry-over from other donors' samples.

In this sample, this clonotype turned up many times. This chain joins TRBV5-6 and TRBJ1-1, with D hard to call. CDR3 length equals 15 residues. Trimming removed 4 bases from V and 0 bases from J, with 13 bases in between. Germline V gene data show CDR1 as SGHDT and CDR2 as YYEEEE. The CDR3 DNA sequence: TGTGCCAGCAGCGGCGGGAGCAGGTTGAACACTGAAGCTTTCTTT. Translation: CASSGGSRLNTEAFF.

This clonotype appeared many times. V is TRBV7-2 and J is TRBJ1-2, with D unresolved. Germline V gene data show CDR1 as SGHTA and CDR2 as FQGNSA. This CDR3 contains 15 residues. Trimming stripped 6 bases from V and 2 bases from J, with 16 bases between. The CDR3 loop is CASSQSSVANYGYTF. The DNA for the CDR3 is TGTGCCAGCAGTCAGTCGTCCGTCGCGAACTATGGCTACACCTTC.

In this sample, this clonotype turned up many times. The rearrangement joins TRBV7-2 to TRBJ1-4, with TRBD1 matching 8 bases. The CDR3 has 15 amino acids. Germline V gene data show CDR1 as SGHTA and CDR2 as FQGNSA. V was clipped by 5 bases and J by 2 bases; unmatched bases: 4. The CDR3 DNA reads TGTGCCAGCAGCGTCCGGACAGGGACTAATGAAAAACTGTTTTTT. Translated: CASSVRTGTNEKLFF.

This clonotype was found many times. The rearrangement uses TRBV6-5 and TRBJ2-3; 8 bases match TRBD1. The CDR3 extends over 14 amino acids. The germline V gene encodes CDR1 MNHEY and CDR2 SVGAGI. The trim removed 8 bases at V and 1 base at J, leaving 5 bases unmatched. Written as DNA, the CDR3 is TGTGCCAGCCACGTGACAGGGGGCACAGATACGCAGTATTTT. Its protein product is CASHVTGGTDTQYF.

This clonotype was recorded at least ten times. The chain recombines TRBV7-2 with TRBJ1-5; D unclear. There are 13 residues in the CDR3. Between the trimmed V and J ends, which lost 2 bases and 3 bases, there was a span of 5 bases. Germline V gene sequence: CDR1 SGHTA, CDR2 FQGNSA. CDR3 DNA sequence: TGTGCCAGCAGCTTAACGGTCAATCAGCCCCAGCATTTT. Protein sequence: CASSLTVNQPQHF.

This clonotype has ten or more counts. The chain joins TRBV7-6 to TRBJ1-3; possibly TRBD1 for D (6 bases). CDR1 and CDR2 (germline): SGHVS, FNYEAQ. CDR3 length: 14 amino acids. V was clipped by 6 bases and J by 2 bases, with 11 bases between them. The CDR3 coding sequence is TGTGCCAGCAGAGCGACAGGACCTGGAAACACCATATATTTT. This encodes CASRATGPGNTIYF.

This CDR3 reads CASSEGLAGASYEQYF. DNA for the CDR3: TGTGCCAGCAGTGAAGGACTAGCGGGAGCTTCTTACGAGCAGTACTTC. The chain is built from TRBV2 and TRBJ2-7; 12 nucleotides match TRBD2. V was pared by 1 base and J by 4 bases, with 5 bases of the junction left unmatched. Germline CDR1 is SNHLY and CDR2 is FYNNEI. The CDR3 is made up of 16 amino acids.

The table lists this clonotype with a few counts. This chain connects TRBV29-1 to TRBJ2-6; D is unclear. The germline V gene has CDR1 SQVTM and CDR2 ANQGSEA. The CDR3 length is 15 residues. V was clipped by 2 bases and J by 0 bases, with 8 bases between them. CDR3 amino acids: CSVEQEPSGANVLTF. Here the CDR3 DNA reads TGCAGCGTTGAACAGGAACCCTCTGGGGCCAACGTCCTGACTTTC.

This clonotype appeared many times. Here the CDR3 DNA reads TGTGCCAGCACCCCTAGGGGCGGGGGCTCCTACGAGCAGTACTTC. It yields the protein CASTPRGGGSYEQYF. The rearrangement joins TRBV12-3 or TRBV12-4 to TRBJ2-7; TRBD2 matches at 7 bases. Trimming took 7 bases from V and 0 from J; bases not matched to a gene: 9. CDR3 length: 15 amino acids.

This clonotype appeared many times. The V call is TRBV20-1, the J call TRBJ2-3; a weak D match, TRBD1 (6 bases). V was clipped by 3 bases and J by 4 bases, with 17 bases between them. The CDR3 extends over 15 amino acids. Germline values: CDR1 DFQATT, CDR2 SNEGSKA (reference sequence). The CDR3 spells CSASSRRGFADTQYF. CDR3 coding DNA: TGCAGTGCTAGTTCCCGCAGGGGTTTCGCAGATACGCAGTATTTT.